Presented here are 14 T cell receptor beta chains from one specimen sequenced in a study of T cells in localized non-small cell lung cancer. Libraries were prepared by immunoSEQ multiplex PCR; TCRdb keeps only in-frame clonotypes and omits some of them. The sample gives nearly 11,000 clones, 75% to 85% of which show up once; around 21% is in the top ten. The sample consisted of peripheral blood mononuclear cells, taken before any cancer treatment. These receptors were taken from a female donor of 60 years or more with stage II lung adenocarcinoma.

This clone was seen only a few times. V and J are TRBV5-6 and TRBJ2-5, with D perhaps being TRBD1 or TRBD2 (6 bases each). The CDR3 is 15 amino acids. Germline CDR1 reads SGHDT; CDR2 reads YYEEEE. V lost 2 bases and J lost 4, with 15 bases in between. The CDR3 sequence: CASSFKGGSAETQYF. The CDR3 DNA is TGTGCCAGCAGCTTCAAGGGGGGATCAGCAGAGACCCAGTACTTC.

The chain employs TRBV11-2 and TRBJ1-3; TRBD1 might be the D (6 bases). From germline, CDR1 is SGHAT and CDR2 FQNNGV. V shed 5 bases and J shed 1 base, with 12 bases lying between them. The CDR3 length is 15 residues. The chain's CDR3 is CASSDLRGSGNTIYF. The CDR3 DNA reads as TGTGCCAGCAGCGACCTCAGGGGATCTGGAAACACCATATATTTT.

This clone was recorded only once. The chain employs TRBV7-3 and TRBJ2-1; no clear D. The CDR3 is 15 residues long. The V and J ends lost 5 bases and 0 bases respectively, with 11 bases between them. Germline values: CDR1 SGHTA, CDR2 FQGTGA. CDR3 sequence: CASSPGRNSYNEQFF. For the CDR3, the DNA is TGTGCCAGCAGCCCTGGAAGGAACTCCTACAATGAGCAGTTCTTC. Together with reference TRBV7-3 and TRBJ2-1, the CDR3 gives the full variable domain: GAGVSQTPSNKVTEKGKYVELRCDPISGHTALYWYRQSLGQGPEFLIYFQGTGAADDSGLPNDRFFAVRPEGSVSTLKIQRTERGDSAVYLCASSPGRNSYNEQFFGPGTRLTVL.

J is TRBJ2-7 and V is TRBV7-9; 8 bases are shared with TRBD1. The CDR3 loop spans 13 amino acids. Germline assignment: CDR1 SEHNR and CDR2 FQNEAQ (reference sequence). Losses at the gene ends were 5 bases for V and 9 bases for J; bases not matched to a gene: 9. This CDR3 is CASSRGTGPGQYF. CDR3 in DNA: TGTGCCAGCAGCCGCGGGACAGGACCTGGGCAGTACTTC.

This rearrangement joins TRBV2 to TRBJ1-6, with 8 bases identical to TRBD1. V lost 2 bases and J lost 9; bases outside the gene matches: 6. CDR1 and CDR2 (germline): SNHLY, FYNNEI. The CDR3 sequence is 15 residues long. CDR3 amino acids: CASSERGTGFSPLHF. In nucleotides, the CDR3 is TGTGCCAGCAGTGAACGCGGGACAGGTTTTTCACCCCTCCACTTT.

V is TRBV5-1 and J is TRBJ2-1; 12 bases map to TRBD2. V dropped 5 bases and J dropped 4; count of bases not matched to a gene: 1. Germline V gives CDR1 SGHRS, CDR2 YFSETQ. The CDR3 runs to 14 residues. The CDR3 DNA reads as TGCGCCAGCAGGACTAGCGGGGGATACAATGAGCAGTTCTTC. Its translation: CASRTSGGYNEQFF.

The V gene is TRBV6-5, the J gene TRBJ1-2; 9 bases are a match to TRBD1. The CDR3 has 15 amino acids. Germline V lookup: CDR1 MNHEY, CDR2 SVGAGI. Unmatched junction bases numbered 9, after V lost 5 bases and J lost 5 bases. The CDR3 DNA follows: TGTGCCAGCAGTAGTCCCGGGACAGGGTTTTATGGCTACACCTTC. It encodes CASSSPGTGFYGYTF.

The rearrangement links TRBV11-1 to TRBJ1-2; D is ambiguous. Trimming pared 5 bases from V and 3 bases from J, leaving 10 bases between. Germline assignment: CDR1 SGHAT and CDR2 FQDESV (reference sequence). The CDR3 is made up of 13 amino acids. The CDR3 spells CASSPPGYYGYTF. DNA of the CDR3: TGTGCCAGCAGCCCTCCGGGATACTATGGCTACACCTTC.

In DNA form, the CDR3 reads TGTGCCAGCAGCTTAAGAACAGGCCGAACTAATGAAAAACTGTTTTTT. Its translation is CASSLRTGRTNEKLFF. The chain combines TRBV11-2 with TRBJ1-4; TRBD1 might be the D (5 bases). Germline CDR1 SGHAT, CDR2 FQNNGV. The germline V and J ends were trimmed by 2 bases and 1 base, with 11 bases remaining between them. The CDR3 consists of 16 residues.

The chain employs TRBV4-3 and TRBJ2-7, with D perhaps matching TRBD2 (6 bases). Per germline, CDR1 LGHNA and CDR2 YSLEER. The CDR3 totals 15 residues. With 0 bases removed from V and 4 bases from J, the gap between germline ends came to 13 bases. DNA for the CDR3: TGCGCCAGCAGCCAAGATGGGGGGTGGGCATACGAGCAGTACTTC. Encoded protein: CASSQDGGWAYEQYF.

This chain connects TRBV28 to TRBJ1-5, with TRBD1 matching 8 bases. V lost 10 bases, J lost 9 bases, and 11 bases stayed unmatched. Per the germline V gene, CDR1 is MDHEN and CDR2 is SYDVKM. This CDR3 has 13 residues. The CDR3 sequence: CATAPGGDRPQHF. In DNA, the CDR3 is TGTGCCACCGCCCCAGGGGGCGACCGGCCCCAGCATTTT. Full variable domain (remainder filled in from reference TRBV28 and TRBJ1-5): DVKVTQSSRYLVKRTGEKVFLECVQDMDHENMFWYRQDPGLGLRLIYFSYDVKMKEKGDIPEGYSVSREKKERFSLILESASTNQTSMYLCATAPGGDRPQHFGDGTRLSIL.

This clone was seen a handful of times. The chain uses TRBV4-3 and TRBJ2-3; D is ambiguous. Germline CDR1 reads LGHNA; CDR2 reads YSLEER. The CDR3 spans 15 residues. Trimming took off 0 bases at V and 6 bases at J, with 13 bases between the two ends. CDR3 sequence (DNA): TGCGCCAGCAGCCAAGATCGGTTCGTGTGGGATACGCAGTATTTT. Encoded protein: CASSQDRFVWDTQYF.

The chain has TRBV5-1 and TRBJ1-1; D not resolved. Germline V CDR1 and CDR2: SGHRS, YFSETQ. V lost 3 bases, J lost 8 bases, and 11 bases lay in between. There are 12 residues in the CDR3. CDR3 residues: CASSSPSPEAFF. DNA of the CDR3: TGCGCCAGCAGCTCCCCTAGCCCAGAAGCTTTCTTT.

This clone was counted a few times. The sample holds other DNA sequences that translate to the same CDR3. The gene calls are TRBV9 and TRBJ1-1; D remains ambiguous. The V gene's germline CDR1 is SGDLS and CDR2 YYNGEE. The CDR3 has 13 residues. V lost 0 bases, J lost 1 base, and 4 bases lay in between. The CDR3 loop is CASSVAQNTEAFF. The DNA of the CDR3 is TGTGCCAGCAGCGTAGCACAGAACACTGAAGCTTTCTTT.